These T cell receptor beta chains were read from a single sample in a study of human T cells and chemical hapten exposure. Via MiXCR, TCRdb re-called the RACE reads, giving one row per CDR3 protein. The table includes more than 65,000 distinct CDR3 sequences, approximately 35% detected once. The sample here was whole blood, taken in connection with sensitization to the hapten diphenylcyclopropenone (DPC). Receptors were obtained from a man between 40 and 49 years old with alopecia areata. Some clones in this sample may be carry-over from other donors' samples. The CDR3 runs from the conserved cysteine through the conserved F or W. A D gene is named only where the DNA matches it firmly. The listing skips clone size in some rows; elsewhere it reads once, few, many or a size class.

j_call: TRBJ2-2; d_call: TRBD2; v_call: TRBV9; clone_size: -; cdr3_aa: CASSVGPSGNTGELFF; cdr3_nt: TGTGCCAGCAGCGTAGGACCTAGCGGGAACACCGGGGAGCTGTTTTTT
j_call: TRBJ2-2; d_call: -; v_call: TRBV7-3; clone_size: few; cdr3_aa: CASRRGGGGTGELFF; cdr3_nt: TGTGCCAGCAGGAGGGGCGGCGGAGGCACCGGGGAGCTGTTTTTT
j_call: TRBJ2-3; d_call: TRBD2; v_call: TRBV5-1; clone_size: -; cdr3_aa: CASSRRGTDTQYF; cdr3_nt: TGCGCCAGCAGCCGGCGGGGGACAGATACGCAGTATTTT
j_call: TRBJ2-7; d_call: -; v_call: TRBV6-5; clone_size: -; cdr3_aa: CASSEGGRGLGYEQYF; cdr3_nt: TGTGCCAGCAGTGAGGGGGGACGAGGACTAGGATACGAGCAGTACTTC
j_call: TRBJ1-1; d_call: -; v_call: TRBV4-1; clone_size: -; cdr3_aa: CASSQAPVDTEAFF; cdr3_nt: TGCGCCAGCAGCCAAGCTCCCGTTGACACTGAAGCTTTCTTT
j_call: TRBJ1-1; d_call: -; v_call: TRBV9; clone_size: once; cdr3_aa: CASSAYPGHPETFF; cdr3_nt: TGTGCCAGCAGCGCATACCCGGGACACCCTGAAACTTTCTTT
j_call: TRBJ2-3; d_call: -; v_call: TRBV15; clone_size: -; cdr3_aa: CATTPGTLGRDTQYF; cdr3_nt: TGTGCCACCACCCCGGGAACCTTAGGGAGGGATACGCAGTATTTT
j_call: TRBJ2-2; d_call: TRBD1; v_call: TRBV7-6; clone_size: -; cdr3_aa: CATGTANTGELFF; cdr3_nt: TGTGCCACAGGGACAGCTAACACCGGGGAGCTGTTTTTT
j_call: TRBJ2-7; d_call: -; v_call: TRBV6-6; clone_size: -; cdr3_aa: CASSYEAIYEQYF; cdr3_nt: TGTGCCAGCAGTTACGAGGCGATCTACGAGCAGTACTTC
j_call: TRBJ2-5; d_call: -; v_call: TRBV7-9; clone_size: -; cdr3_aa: CASSPLPGETQYF; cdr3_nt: TGTGCCAGCAGCCCCCTCCCGGGAGAGACCCAGTACTTC
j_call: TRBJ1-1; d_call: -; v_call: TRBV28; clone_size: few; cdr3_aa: CASTVQGRGSEAFF; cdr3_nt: TGTGCCAGCACCGTACAAGGGCGGGGGTCTGAAGCTTTCTTT
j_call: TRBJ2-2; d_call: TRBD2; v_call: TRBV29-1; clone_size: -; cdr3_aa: CSVETPSGPGELFF; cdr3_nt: TGCAGCGTTGAGACCCCTAGCGGACCCGGGGAGCTGTTTTTT
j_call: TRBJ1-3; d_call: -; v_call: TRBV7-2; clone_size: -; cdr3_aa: CASSPMRANSGNTIYF; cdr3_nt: TGTGCCAGCAGTCCCATGAGGGCGAACTCTGGAAACACCATATATTTT
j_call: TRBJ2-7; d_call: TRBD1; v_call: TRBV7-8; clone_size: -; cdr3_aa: CASSLGGPGTGFYEQYF; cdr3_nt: TGTGCCAGCAGCTTAGGAGGGCCAGGGACAGGGTTCTACGAGCAGTACTTC
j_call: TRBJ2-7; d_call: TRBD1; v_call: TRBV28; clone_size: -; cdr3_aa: CASSFPGQEAYEQYF; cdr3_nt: TGTGCCAGCAGTTTCCCGGGACAGGAGGCCTACGAGCAGTACTTC
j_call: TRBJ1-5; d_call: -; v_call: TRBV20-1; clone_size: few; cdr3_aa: CSVKEGNQPQHF; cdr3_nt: TGCAGTGTGAAGGAGGGCAATCAGCCCCAGCATTTT
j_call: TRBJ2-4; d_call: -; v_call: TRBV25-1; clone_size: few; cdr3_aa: CASSKPIQRTAKNIQYF; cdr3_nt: TGTGCCAGCAGTAAACCAATACAGCGAACAGCCAAAAACATTCAGTACTTC
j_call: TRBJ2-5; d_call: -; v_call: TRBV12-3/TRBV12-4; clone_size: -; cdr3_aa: CASSFPQGVQETQYF; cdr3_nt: TGTGCCAGCAGTTTCCCCCAAGGGGTTCAAGAGACCCAGTACTTC
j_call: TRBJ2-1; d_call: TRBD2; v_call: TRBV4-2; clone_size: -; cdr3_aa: CASSPTGLAGDNEQFF; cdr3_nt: TGTGCCAGCAGTCCTACGGGACTAGCGGGAGACAATGAGCAGTTCTTC
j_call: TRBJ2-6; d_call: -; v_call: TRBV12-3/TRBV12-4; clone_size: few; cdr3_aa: CASQDGGGPGANVLTF; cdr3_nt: TGTGCCAGCCAAGATGGGGGAGGACCTGGGGCCAACGTCCTGACTTTC
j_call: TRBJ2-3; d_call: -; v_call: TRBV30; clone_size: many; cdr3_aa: CAWSVRRRDTQYF; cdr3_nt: TGTGCCTGGAGTGTCCGACGGAGAGATACGCAGTATTTT
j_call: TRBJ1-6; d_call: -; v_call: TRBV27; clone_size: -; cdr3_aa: CASSSPSFRSPLHF; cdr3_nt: TGTGCCAGCAGTTCACCTTCATTCCGGTCACCCCTCCACTTT
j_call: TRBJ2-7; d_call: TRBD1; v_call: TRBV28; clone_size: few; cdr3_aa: CASRPGGSYEQYF; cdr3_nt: TGTGCCAGCAGGCCAGGGGGATCCTACGAGCAGTACTTC
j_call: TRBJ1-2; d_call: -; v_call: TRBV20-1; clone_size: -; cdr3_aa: CSASPGHQNGYTF; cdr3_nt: TGCAGTGCTAGTCCCGGACACCAGAATGGCTACACCTTC
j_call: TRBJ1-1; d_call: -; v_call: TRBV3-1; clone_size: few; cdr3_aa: CASSGNYRAEAFF; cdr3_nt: TGTGCCAGCAGTGGAAACTACAGGGCCGAGGCTTTCTTT
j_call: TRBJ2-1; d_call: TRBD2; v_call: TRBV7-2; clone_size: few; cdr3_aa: CASSLVLAGRYNEQFF; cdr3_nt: TGTGCCAGCAGCTTAGTTTTAGCGGGAAGGTACAATGAGCAGTTCTTC
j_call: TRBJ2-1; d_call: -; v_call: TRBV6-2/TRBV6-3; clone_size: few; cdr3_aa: CASSYEEDEQFF; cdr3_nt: TGTGCCAGCAGTTACGAGGAGGATGAGCAGTTCTTC
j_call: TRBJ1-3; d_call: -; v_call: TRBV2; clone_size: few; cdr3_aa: CASSEVRRSSGNTIYF; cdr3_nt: TGTGCCAGCAGTGAAGTAAGAAGGAGCTCTGGAAACACCATATATTTT
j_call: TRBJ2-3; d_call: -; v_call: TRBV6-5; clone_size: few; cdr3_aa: CASSLAPSTDTQYF; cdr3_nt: TGTGCCAGCAGTCTAGCCCCTAGCACAGATACGCAGTATTTT
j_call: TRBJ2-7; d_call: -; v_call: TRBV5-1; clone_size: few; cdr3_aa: CATKGALDEQYF; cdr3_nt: TGCGCCACCAAAGGGGCATTAGACGAGCAGTACTTC
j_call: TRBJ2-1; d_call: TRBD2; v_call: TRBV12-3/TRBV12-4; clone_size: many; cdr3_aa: CASLNSGSYNEQFF; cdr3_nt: TGTGCCAGTCTCAATAGCGGGTCCTACAATGAGCAGTTCTTC
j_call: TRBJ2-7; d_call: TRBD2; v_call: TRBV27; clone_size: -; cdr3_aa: CASRLAGGPYEQYF; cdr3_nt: TGTGCCAGCAGACTAGCGGGAGGCCCCTACGAGCAGTACTTC
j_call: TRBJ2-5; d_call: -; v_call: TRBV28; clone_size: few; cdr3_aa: CASSSYRRVQTQYF; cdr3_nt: TGTGCCAGCAGTTCATACAGGAGGGTGCAGACCCAGTACTTC
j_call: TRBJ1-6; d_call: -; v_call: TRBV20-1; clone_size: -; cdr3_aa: CSATPRAGSPLHF; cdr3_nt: TGCAGTGCTACGCCCAGGGCGGGTTCACCCCTCCACTTT
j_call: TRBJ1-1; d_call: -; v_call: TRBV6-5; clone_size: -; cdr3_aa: CASSRPGQPMNTEAFF; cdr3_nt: TGTGCCAGCAGTCGACCAGGACAGCCCATGAACACTGAAGCTTTCTTT
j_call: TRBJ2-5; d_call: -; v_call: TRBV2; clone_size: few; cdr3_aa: CASRVGETQYF; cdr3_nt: TGTGCCAGCAGAGTAGGAGAGACCCAGTACTTC
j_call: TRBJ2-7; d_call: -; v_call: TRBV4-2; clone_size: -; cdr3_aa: CASSQEGSWTDYEQYF; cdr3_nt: TGTGCCAGCAGCCAAGAAGGGTCCTGGACAGATTACGAGCAGTACTTC
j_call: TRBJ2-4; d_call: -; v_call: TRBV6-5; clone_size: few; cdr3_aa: CASESRTAKRNIQYF; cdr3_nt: TGTGCCAGCGAGAGTCGGACAGCCAAGAGAAACATTCAGTACTTC
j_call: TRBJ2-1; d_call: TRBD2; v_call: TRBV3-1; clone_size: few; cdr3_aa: CASTAGGLEGNEQFF; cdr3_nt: TGTGCCAGCACCGCGGGGGGGCTAGAGGGCAATGAGCAGTTCTTC
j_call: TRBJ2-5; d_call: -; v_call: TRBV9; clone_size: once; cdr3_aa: CASSVDPGLRETQYF; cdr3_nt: TGTGCCAGCAGCGTAGATCCGGGGCTCAGGGAGACCCAGTACTTC
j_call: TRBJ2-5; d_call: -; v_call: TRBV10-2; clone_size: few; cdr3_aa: CASSAFSGETQYF; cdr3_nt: TGCGCCAGCAGTGCGTTTAGCGGAGAGACCCAGTACTTC
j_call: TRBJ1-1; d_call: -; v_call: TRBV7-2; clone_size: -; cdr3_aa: CATGMRGRNTEAFF; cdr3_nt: TGTGCCACCGGAATGCGGGGGCGAAACACTGAAGCTTTCTTT
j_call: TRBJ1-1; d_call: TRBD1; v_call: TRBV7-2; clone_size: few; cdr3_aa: CASSRDRENTEAFF; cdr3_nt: TGTGCCAGCAGCCGGGACAGGGAAAACACTGAAGCTTTCTTT
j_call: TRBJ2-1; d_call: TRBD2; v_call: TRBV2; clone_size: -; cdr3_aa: CASSPSGKGEQFF; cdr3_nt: TGTGCCAGCAGTCCTAGCGGGAAGGGTGAGCAGTTCTTC
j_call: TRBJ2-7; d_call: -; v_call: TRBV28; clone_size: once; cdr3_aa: CASSLGSLLWEQYF; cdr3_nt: TGTGCCAGCAGTTTGGGTAGCCTACTCTGGGAGCAGTACTTC
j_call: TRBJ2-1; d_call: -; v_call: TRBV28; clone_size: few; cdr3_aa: CASSFNEQFF; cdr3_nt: TGTGCCAGCAGTTTCAATGAGCAGTTCTTC
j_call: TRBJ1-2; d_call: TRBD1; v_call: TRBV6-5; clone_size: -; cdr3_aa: CASSAGGSAPGYTF; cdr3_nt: TGTGCCAGCAGTGCAGGGGGCTCCGCGCCTGGCTACACCTTC
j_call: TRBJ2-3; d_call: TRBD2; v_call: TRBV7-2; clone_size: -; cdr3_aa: CASSLIAGADTQYF; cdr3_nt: TGTGCCAGCAGCTTAATAGCGGGAGCCGATACGCAGTATTTT
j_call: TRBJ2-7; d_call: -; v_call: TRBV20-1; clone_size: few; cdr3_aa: CSARENSRLSYEQYF; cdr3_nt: TGCAGTGCTAGAGAAAACAGTCGGCTCTCCTACGAGCAGTACTTC
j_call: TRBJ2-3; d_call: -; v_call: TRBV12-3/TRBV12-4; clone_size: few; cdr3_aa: CASRPFGTHTDTQYF; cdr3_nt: TGTGCCAGCAGACCATTCGGGACTCACACAGATACGCAGTATTTT
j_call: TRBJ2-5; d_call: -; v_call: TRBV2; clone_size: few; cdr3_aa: CAITRSIETQYF; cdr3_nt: TGTGCGATCACTAGGAGCATCGAGACCCAGTACTTC
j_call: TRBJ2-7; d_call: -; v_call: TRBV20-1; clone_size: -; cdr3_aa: CSARDWGAGMYEQYF; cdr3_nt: TGCAGTGCTAGAGATTGGGGGGCAGGGATGTACGAGCAGTACTTC
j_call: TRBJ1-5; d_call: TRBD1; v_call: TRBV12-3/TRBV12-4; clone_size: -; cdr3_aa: CASSWTGSNQPQHF; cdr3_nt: TGTGCCAGCAGTTGGACAGGTAGCAATCAGCCCCAGCATTTT
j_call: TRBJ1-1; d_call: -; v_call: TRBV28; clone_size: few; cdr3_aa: CASTVRGTEAFF; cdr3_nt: TGTGCCAGCACTGTGAGGGGCACTGAAGCTTTCTTT
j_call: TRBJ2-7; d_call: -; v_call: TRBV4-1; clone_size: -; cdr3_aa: CASSQPRRGEQYF; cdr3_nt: TGCGCCAGCAGCCAACCAAGGAGGGGGGAGCAGTACTTC
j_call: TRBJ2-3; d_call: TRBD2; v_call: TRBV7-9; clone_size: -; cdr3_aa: CASSAGLAGVSADTQYF; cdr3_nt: TGTGCCAGCAGCGCCGGACTAGCGGGAGTTAGCGCAGATACGCAGTATTTT
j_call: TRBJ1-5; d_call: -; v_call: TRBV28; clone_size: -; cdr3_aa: CASSFGAQPQHF; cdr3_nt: TGTGCCAGCAGTTTTGGGGCTCAGCCCCAGCATTTT
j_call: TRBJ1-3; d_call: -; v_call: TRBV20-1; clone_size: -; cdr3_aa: CSARGVSGNTIYF; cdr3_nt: TGCAGTGCTAGAGGGGTCTCTGGAAACACCATATATTTT
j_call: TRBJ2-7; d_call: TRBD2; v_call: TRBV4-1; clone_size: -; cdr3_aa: CASSQESQGLAGVREQYF; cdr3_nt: TGCGCCAGCAGCCAAGAATCGCAGGGACTAGCGGGAGTACGTGAGCAGTACTTC